This passage covers 19 T cell receptor beta chains from one sample sequenced in a study of blood T cells in healthy people across ages. Combining a sample-barcoded 5' primer with a J-beta primer mix, a second PCR ran for roughly 7 to 11 cycles. MiXCR, run by TCRdb on the 5' RACE reads, gives a single entry per CDR3 protein. In the table there are about 1.5 million distinct CDR3 sequences, about 45% of which are singletons. Sequences were obtained from blood. Receptors were obtained from a woman aged 18-35 years in good health.

The sample holds many counts of this clonotype. CDR3 sequence: CASSGWDNPGSYNEQFF. The CDR3 region has the DNA TGTGCCAGCAGTGGTTGGGACAACCCAGGCTCCTACAATGAGCAGTTCTTC. The chain employs TRBV28 and TRBJ2-1; a weak D match, TRBD1 (6 bases). This CDR3 region has 17 residues. Per germline, CDR1 MDHEN and CDR2 SYDVKM. With 5 bases removed from V and 0 bases from J, the gap between germline ends came to 17 bases.

The genes are TRBV25-1 and TRBJ1-2; 7 nucleotides align to TRBD1. Trimming removed 2 bases from V and 8 bases from J; junction bases left unmatched: 14. Per germline, CDR1 MGHDK and CDR2 SYGVNS. This CDR3 region has 16 residues. CDR3 loop: CASSEEPRKGARGYTF. CDR3 coding DNA: TGTGCCAGCAGTGAAGAGCCTAGAAAGGGGGCCAGGGGCTACACCTTC.

The chain recombines TRBV27 with TRBJ2-2; 13 bases match TRBD2. This CDR3 comprises 17 residues. CDR1 and CDR2 from the germline V gene are MNHEY and SMNVEV (reference sequence). The V segment lost 6 bases and the J segment 3 bases; nucleotides outside the gene matches: 7. The CDR3: CASSPRLAGGHTGELFF. The DNA of the CDR3 is TGTGCCAGCAGCCCTAGACTAGCGGGGGGACACACCGGGGAGCTGTTTTTT.

The chain recombines TRBV11-2 with TRBJ2-1; TRBD2 is a possible D gene (5 bases). The CDR3 loop spans 15 amino acids. The germline V gene encodes CDR1 SGHAT and CDR2 FQNNGV. Between the trimmed V and J ends, which lost 0 bases and 2 bases, there was a span of 8 bases. The CDR3 sequence: CASSLEAATYNEQFF. Written as DNA, the CDR3 is TGTGCCAGCAGCTTAGAAGCGGCCACCTACAATGAGCAGTTCTTC.

The gene calls are TRBV6-2 or TRBV6-3 and TRBJ1-4; maybe TRBD1 (6 bases). Germline V gives CDR1 MNHEY, CDR2 SVGEGT. The CDR3 length is 14 residues. V lost 7 bases and J lost 5, with 14 bases in between. The CDR3 DNA is TGTGCCAGCACCTCCGGACAGTGGAATGAAAAACTGTTTTTT. Its protein product is CASTSGQWNEKLFF.

This clonotype was seen only a few times. V is TRBV12-3 or TRBV12-4 and J is TRBJ1-6, with D uncertain. The germline V and J ends were trimmed by 6 bases and 10 bases, with 13 bases remaining between them. This CDR3 is 13 amino acids long. CDR3 region: CASSSTERSPLHF. The CDR3 DNA sequence: TGTGCCAGCAGCTCGACGGAGCGATCACCCCTCCACTTT.

The sample holds a few counts of this clonotype. V usage is TRBV3-1 and J usage is TRBJ2-3; 10 bases map to TRBD1. The CDR3 runs to 17 residues. V trimming: 3 bases; J trimming: 4 bases; junction bases outside the gene matches: 10. In germline, CDR1 is LGHDT, CDR2 YNNKEL (reference sequence). The CDR3 region has the DNA TGTGCCAGCAGCCAGTTCGGAGACAGGGGGCGATCAGATACGCAGTATTTT. It specifies CASSQFGDRGRSDTQYF.

The chain has TRBV6-5 and TRBJ2-5, with 8 bases identical to TRBD1. CDR3 length equals 14 residues. Germline V gives CDR1 MNHEY, CDR2 SVGAGI. V lost 10 bases, J lost 0 bases, and 7 bases stayed unmatched. The CDR3 nucleotides read TGTGCCACTTATAGGACAGGGCACCAAGAGACCCAGTACTTC. It yields the protein CATYRTGHQETQYF.

V gene TRBV7-9 combines with J gene TRBJ2-3; no firm D call. The germline gives CDR1 SEHNR, CDR2 FQNEAQ (reference sequence). Trimming cost V 1 base and J 6 bases, with 14 bases left between them. CDR3 size: 15 residues. The CDR3 DNA sequence: TGTGCCAGCAGCTTAGGCAGCGCCCTTCGGGATACGCAGTATTTT. Translated, it gives CASSLGSALRDTQYF.

This clonotype was detected only a few times. The CDR3 DNA is TGTGCCACCAGCAGAGGGGAATTGGCCACTGAAGCTTTCTTT. Encoded protein: CATSRGELATEAFF. The chain recombines TRBV15 with TRBJ1-1; unclear D gene. Germline values: CDR1 LNHNV, CDR2 YYDKDF (reference sequence). V was shortened by 1 base and J by 4 bases, with 10 bases between the two germline ends. CDR3 length: 14 residues.

This clonotype was seen a few times. The J gene is TRBJ1-2, the V gene TRBV11-2; 10 bases map to TRBD1. Germline lookup yields CDR1 SGHAT and CDR2 FQNNGV. The CDR3 length is 18 residues. Losses at the gene ends were 6 bases for V and 4 bases for J; bases not matched to a gene: 17. CDR3 amino acids: CASRMAGTGARIGYGYTF. CDR3 sequence (DNA): TGTGCCAGCAGGATGGCGGGGACAGGGGCCCGAATTGGCTATGGCTACACCTTC.

The rearrangement uses TRBV25-1 and TRBJ1-5; D not resolved. The CDR3 loop spans 16 amino acids. V shed 1 base and J shed 2 bases, with 12 bases lying between them. Germline CDR1 reads MGHDK; CDR2 reads SYGVNS. CDR3 sequence: CASSESGFLGNQPQHF. CDR3 in DNA: TGTGCCAGCAGTGAATCCGGATTTCTGGGCAATCAGCCCCAGCATTTT.

V usage is TRBV5-1 and J usage is TRBJ2-7; TRBD1 might be the D (6 bases). The end of the DNA aligns better with TRBJ2-5, so the J call may be wrong. The CDR3 runs 14 residues. Germline loops: CDR1 SGHRS, CDR2 YFSETQ. The CDR3 DNA is TGCGCCAGCAACCTAGTGACAGGAAAAGAGACCCAGTACTTC. This codes for CASNLVTGKETQYF.

Many counts were recorded for this clonotype. The chain employs TRBV10-3 and TRBJ2-7; a weak D match, TRBD1 (6 bases). This CDR3 has 14 residues. Germline lookup yields CDR1 ENHRY and CDR2 SYGVKD. The V gene lost 0 bases and the J gene lost 0 bases, with 6 bases spanning the gap. CDR3 amino acids: CAISESDSSYEQYF. The CDR3 bases are TGTGCCATCAGTGAGTCGGACAGCTCCTACGAGCAGTACTTC.

The table lists this clonotype with a few counts. The chain links TRBV7-2 to TRBJ2-1; maybe TRBD2 (6 bases). V lost 5 bases and J lost 4, with 12 bases in between. Germline V gene lookup returns CDR1 SGHTA and CDR2 FQGNSA. This CDR3 is built from 14 residues. The CDR3 region is CASSRGLLYNEQFF. CDR3 DNA sequence: TGTGCCAGCAGCAGGGGACTCCTTTACAATGAGCAGTTCTTC.

This clonotype has a handful of counts. This chain connects TRBV7-2 to TRBJ2-1; no clear D gene. The J call is uncertain, as TRBJ2-7 better fits the DNA end. The CDR3 runs 15 residues. Per germline, CDR1 SGHTA and CDR2 FQGNSA. CDR3: CASSLVDPLLNEQYF. CDR3 bases: TGTGCCAGCAGCTTAGTCGACCCCCTTTTGAATGAGCAGTACTTC.

This chain uses TRBV6-6 with TRBJ1-5; D is ambiguous. This CDR3 is 13 amino acids long. Trimming shortened V by 7 bases and J by 7 bases, and 14 bases separated the two germline ends. Germline V gives CDR1 MNHNY, CDR2 SVGAGI (reference sequence). The CDR3 loop is CASTRTKRQPQHF. The DNA for the CDR3 is TGTGCCAGCACCAGGACGAAGAGACAGCCCCAGCATTTT.

The chain carries TRBV27 and TRBJ1-6; D may be TRBD1 (5 bases). The CDR3 runs to 16 residues. The germline gives CDR1 MNHEY, CDR2 SMNVEV (reference sequence). V was cut by 0 bases and J by 3 bases, with 9 bases left in between. CDR3 in amino acids: CASSLSKGLYNSPLHF. In DNA, the CDR3 is TGTGCCAGCAGTTTATCGAAGGGACTCTATAATTCACCCCTCCACTTT.

This clonotype was detected only a few times. This sequence joins TRBV4-3 and TRBJ2-1; tentatively, D is TRBD2 (6 bases). Germline CDR1 is LGHNA and CDR2 is YSLEER. This CDR3 contains 17 residues. V gave up 0 bases and J gave up 2 bases, with 14 bases separating them. The CDR3 coding sequence is TGCGCCAGCAGCCAAGATCTGGTTAGCGGAGCCTACAATGAGCAGTTCTTC. Amino acid sequence: CASSQDLVSGAYNEQFF.